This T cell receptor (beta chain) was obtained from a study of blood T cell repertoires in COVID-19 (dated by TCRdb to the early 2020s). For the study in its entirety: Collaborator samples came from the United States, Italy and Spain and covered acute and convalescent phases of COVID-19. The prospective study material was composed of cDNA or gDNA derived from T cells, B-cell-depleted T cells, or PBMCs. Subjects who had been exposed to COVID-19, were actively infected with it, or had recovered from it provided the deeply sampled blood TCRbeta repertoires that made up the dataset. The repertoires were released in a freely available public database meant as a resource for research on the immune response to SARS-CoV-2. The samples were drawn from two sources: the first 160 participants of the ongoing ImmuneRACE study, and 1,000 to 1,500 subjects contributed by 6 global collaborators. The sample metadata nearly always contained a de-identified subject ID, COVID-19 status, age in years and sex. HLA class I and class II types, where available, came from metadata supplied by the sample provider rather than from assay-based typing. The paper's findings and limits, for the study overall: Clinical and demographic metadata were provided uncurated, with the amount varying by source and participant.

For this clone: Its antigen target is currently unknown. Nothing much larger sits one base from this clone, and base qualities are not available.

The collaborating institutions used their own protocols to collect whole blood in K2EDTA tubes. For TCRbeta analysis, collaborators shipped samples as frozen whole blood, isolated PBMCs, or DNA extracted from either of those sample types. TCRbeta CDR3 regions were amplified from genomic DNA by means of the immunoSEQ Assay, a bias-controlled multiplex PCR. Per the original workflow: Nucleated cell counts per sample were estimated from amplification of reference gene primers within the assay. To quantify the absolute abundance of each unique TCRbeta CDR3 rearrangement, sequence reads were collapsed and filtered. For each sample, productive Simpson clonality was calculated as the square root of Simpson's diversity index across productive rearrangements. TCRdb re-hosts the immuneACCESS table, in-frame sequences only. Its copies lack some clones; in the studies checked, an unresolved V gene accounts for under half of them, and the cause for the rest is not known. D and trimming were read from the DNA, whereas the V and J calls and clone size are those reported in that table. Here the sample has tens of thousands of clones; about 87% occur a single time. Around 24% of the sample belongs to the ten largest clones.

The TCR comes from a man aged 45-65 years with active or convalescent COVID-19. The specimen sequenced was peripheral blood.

Here is the DNA: TGTGCCAGCAGCTTATTCCTGAACTATGGCTACACCTTC. It specifies CASSLFLNYGYTF. The chain was built from TRBV7-3 and TRBJ1-2; the D gene remains uncertain. The germline ends are 6 bases apart after V is trimmed by 2 bases and J by 2 bases. There are 13 amino acids in the CDR3, from cysteine to phenylalanine inclusive. Left in the record is the CDR3 DNA by itself, 39 bases read in frame from the first base. Reading the germline V gene gives CDR1 SGHTA and CDR2 FQGTGA.